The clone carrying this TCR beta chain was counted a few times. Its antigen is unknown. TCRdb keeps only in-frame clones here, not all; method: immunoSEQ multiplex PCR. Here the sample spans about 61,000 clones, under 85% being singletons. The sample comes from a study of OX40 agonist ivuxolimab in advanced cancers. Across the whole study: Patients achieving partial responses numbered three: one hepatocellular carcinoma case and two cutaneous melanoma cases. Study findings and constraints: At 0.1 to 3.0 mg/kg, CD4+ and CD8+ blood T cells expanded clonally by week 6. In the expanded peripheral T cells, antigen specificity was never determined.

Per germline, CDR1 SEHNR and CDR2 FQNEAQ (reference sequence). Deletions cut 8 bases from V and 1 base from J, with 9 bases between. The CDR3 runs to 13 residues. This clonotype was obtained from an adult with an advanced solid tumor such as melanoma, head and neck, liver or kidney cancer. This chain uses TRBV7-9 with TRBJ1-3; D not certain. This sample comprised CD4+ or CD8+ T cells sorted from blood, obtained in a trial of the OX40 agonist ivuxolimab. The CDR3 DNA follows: TGTGCCAGCGGCCTTTCTTCTGGAAACACCATATATTTT. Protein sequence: CASGLSSGNTIYF.